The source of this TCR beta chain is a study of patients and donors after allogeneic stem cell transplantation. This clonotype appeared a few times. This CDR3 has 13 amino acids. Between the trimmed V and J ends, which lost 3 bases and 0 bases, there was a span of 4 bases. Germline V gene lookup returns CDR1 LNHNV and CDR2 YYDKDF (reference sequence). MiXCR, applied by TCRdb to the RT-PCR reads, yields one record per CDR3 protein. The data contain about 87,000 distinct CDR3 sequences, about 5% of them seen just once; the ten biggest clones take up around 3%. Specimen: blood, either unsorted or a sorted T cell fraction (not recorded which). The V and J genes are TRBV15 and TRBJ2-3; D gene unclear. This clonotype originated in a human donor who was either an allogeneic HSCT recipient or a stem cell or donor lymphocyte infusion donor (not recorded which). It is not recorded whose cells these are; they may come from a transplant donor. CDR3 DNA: TGTGCCACCAGCAGTCGTAGCACAGATACGCAGTATTTT. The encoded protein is CATSSRSTDTQYF.